A single sample gave rise to the 13 T cell receptor beta chains below, sequenced in a study of spatial heterogeneity in lung cancer. Study-wide results and caveats: The study found that expanded intratumoral alpha and beta TCR counts tracked tumor mutation counts.

For these receptors, no antigen is known. Time point here: sample taken at primary tumor resection. MiXCR, applied by TCRdb to the 5' RACE reads, yields one record per CDR3 protein. The sample consists of about 6,000 distinct CDR3 sequences, 12% to 15% of them appearing once. The sequencing used lung tumor tissue, collected at surgery. These receptors were collected from a male donor with early-stage non-small cell lung cancer.

Concerning this clonotype itself: This beta chain slipped into a library made for alpha chains as a stray read, so its size is not meaningful. The chain combines TRBV12-3 or TRBV12-4 with TRBJ2-2; unclear D gene. V was trimmed by 1 base and J by 6 bases, leaving 3 bases between them. This CDR3 has 12 amino acids. The CDR3: CASSLEPGELFF. In DNA, the CDR3 is TGTGCCAGCAGTTTAGAGCCCGGGGAGCTGTTTTTT.

By proportion, this clonotype is medium-sized. As an off-target read in a library built for alpha chains, this beta chain has a frequency of little significance. V gene TRBV20-1 combines with J gene TRBJ2-7, with D possibly TRBD2 on 6 matching bases. In germline, CDR1 is DFQATT, CDR2 SNEGSKA (reference sequence). The CDR3 loop spans 16 amino acids. V was shortened by 0 bases and J by 5 bases, with 20 bases between the two germline ends. The CDR3 bases are TGCAGTGCTAGAGACCACAAGGGACTTCTTCTCCACGAGCAGTACTTC. As protein: CSARDHKGLLLHEQYF.

In this sample, this clonotype turned up once. This beta chain came through as a stray read in a library set up for alpha chains, and its size says little. The chain is built from TRBV29-1 and TRBJ1-3; no clear D. With 0 bases removed from V and 4 bases from J, the gap between germline ends came to 10 bases. This CDR3 comprises 14 residues. CDR1 SQVTM and CDR2 ANQGSEA come from the germline V gene. CDR3 amino acids: CSVEEWEDGNTIYF. The CDR3 DNA reads as TGCAGCGTTGAAGAATGGGAGGACGGAAACACCATATATTTT. The whole variable domain, filled in from reference TRBV29-1 and TRBJ1-3, reads SAVISQKPSRDICQRGTSLTIQCQVDSQVTMMFWYRQQPGQSLTLIATANQGSEATYESGFVIDKFPISRPNLTFSTLTVSNMSPEDSSIYLCSVEEWEDGNTIYFGEGSWLTVV.

This clonotype was counted ten times or more. A library prepared for alpha chains yielded this beta chain as an off-target read; its size is of little meaning. The V gene is TRBV11-1, the J gene TRBJ2-1; 9 nucleotides align to TRBD2. Per the germline V gene, CDR1 is SGHAT and CDR2 is FQDESV (reference sequence). The trim removed 4 bases at V and 7 bases at J, leaving 11 bases unmatched. The length of the CDR3 is 16 residues. The CDR3: CASSSKTSGIWNEQFF. Written as DNA, the CDR3 is TGTGCCAGCAGCTCGAAGACTAGCGGTATTTGGAATGAGCAGTTCTTC.

This clonotype is termed medium-sized (0.01 to 0.1%). This beta chain lies outside the target of a library built for alpha chains; its clone size means little. The rearrangement joins TRBV12-3 or TRBV12-4 to TRBJ1-2; D is possibly TRBD1 (5 bases). The CDR3 sequence is 14 residues long. The V gene lost 5 bases and the J gene lost 4 bases, with 14 bases spanning the gap. CDR3 residues: CASSRGHYGYGYTF. The CDR3 nucleotides are TGTGCCAGCAGTCGTGGACATTACGGCTATGGCTACACCTTC.

This clonotype is categorized as medium-sized. As an off-target read in a library built for alpha chains, this beta chain has a frequency of little significance. The rearrangement uses TRBV27 and TRBJ2-4, with 7 positions matching TRBD1. This CDR3 comprises 17 residues. With V trimmed by 6 bases and J by 0 bases, 11 bases remained unmatched. CDR1 is MNHEY and CDR2 is SMNVEV in the germline V gene (reference sequence). CDR3 protein: CASRAAGDRIAKNIQYF. The CDR3 bases are TGTGCCAGCAGGGCGGCTGGGGACAGAATAGCCAAAAACATTCAGTACTTC.

Within the sample, this clonotype is medium-sized. Because this beta chain is a stray read in a library intended to capture alpha chains, its abundance should not be given much weight. This chain connects TRBV28 to TRBJ1-1; D call uncertain. Germline V CDR1 and CDR2: MDHEN, SYDVKM. The V end lost 6 bases, the J end lost 2 bases, and 13 bases lay between the germline ends. The CDR3 loop spans 14 amino acids. DNA for the CDR3: TGTGCCAGCAGCTCGGGTTCCAGAAACACTGAAGCTTTCTTT. Translated: CASSSGSRNTEAFF.

This clonotype was detected many times. As an off-target read in a library built for alpha chains, this beta chain has a frequency of little significance. V gene TRBV13 combines with J gene TRBJ2-7, with TRBD1 identical over 7 bases. The J segment lost 4 bases and the V segment lost 1 base, leaving 16 bases of the junction unmatched. The CDR3 is 18 residues long. Germline lookup yields CDR1 PRHDT and CDR2 FYEKMQ (reference sequence). Written as DNA, the CDR3 is TGTGCCAGCAGCTTAGCCTACTCAGGGGGACCTAGGACGTACGAGCAGTACTTC. It is translated as CASSLAYSGGPRTYEQYF.

This clonotype was seen a few times. Because the library targeted alpha chains, this beta chain is an off-target read whose size means little. The rearrangement links TRBV11-2 to TRBJ2-3; no firm D call. Germline assignment: CDR1 SGHAT and CDR2 FQNNGV. The CDR3 is made up of 14 amino acids. The V end lost 2 bases, the J end lost 6 bases, and 12 bases lay between the germline ends. CDR3 loop: CASSLSNVQDTQYF. CDR3 sequence (DNA): TGTGCCAGCAGCTTATCCAACGTTCAGGATACGCAGTATTTT.

This clonotype was counted ten times or more. This beta chain came through as a stray read in a library set up for alpha chains, and its size says little. The chain uses TRBV30 and TRBJ1-2; D uncertain. Per the germline V gene, CDR1 is GTSNPN and CDR2 is SVGIG (reference sequence). This CDR3 is built from 10 residues. CDR3 sequence (DNA): TGTGTTGGTTACATCTATGGCTACACCTTC. It yields the protein CVGYIYGYTF.

Judged by abundance, this clonotype is medium-sized. This beta chain is a stray sequence in a library constructed for alpha chains; its clone size is not meaningful. The rearrangement joins TRBV20-1 to TRBJ1-6, with 8 bases lining up with TRBD1. In germline, CDR1 is DFQATT, CDR2 SNEGSKA (reference sequence). The CDR3 extends over 12 amino acids. The V and J ends lost 6 bases and 10 bases, in that order; junction bases with no gene match: 5. The CDR3 reads CSASGGLSPLHF. DNA for the CDR3: TGCAGTGCATCAGGGGGCTTATCACCCCTCCACTTT.

The table lists this clonotype with many counts. This beta chain appears as a stray read in a library generated for alpha chains; its size is not informative. The chain is built from TRBV20-1 and TRBJ1-5; 8 bases fit TRBD1. The CDR3 totals 15 residues. The V and J ends lost 1 base and 4 bases, in that order; junction bases with no gene match: 6. Germline loops: CDR1 DFQATT, CDR2 SNEGSKA (reference sequence). The CDR3 region has the DNA TGCAGTGCTAGAGCGGCGGACAGGGAGAATCAGCCCCAGCATTTT. Its translation is CSARAADRENQPQHF.

This clonotype appeared once. Found in a library prepared for alpha chains, this beta chain is an off-target read, and its abundance has little meaning. V is TRBV29-1 and J is TRBJ1-3; D remains unclear. The CDR3 contains 14 residues. Germline CDR1 is SQVTM and CDR2 is ANQGSEA. V was trimmed by 3 bases and J by 1 base, leaving 10 bases between them. For the CDR3, the DNA is TGCAGCGTTGATAGTTCAGGTTCTGGAAACACCATATATTTT. Its protein is CSVDSSGSGNTIYF.